The source of this T cell receptor (beta chain) is a study of T cells after yellow fever vaccination. About this clonotype: Its antigen is unknown.

From germline, CDR1 is SGHDT and CDR2 YYEEEE. The CDR3 loop spans 17 amino acids. V shed 4 bases and J 5 bases; nucleotides not matched to a gene: 17. Study-level findings and limits: Peak timing came faster in the weaker secondary response, day 5 versus 15.

TCRdb re-called the 5' RACE reads through MiXCR, storing one row per CDR3 protein. Of around 300,000 distinct CDR3 sequences in the sample, approximately 13% were seen once. This chain connects TRBV5-6 to TRBJ2-5, with 7 positions matching TRBD1. The sample consisted of CD4+ T cells sorted from PBMCs, taken 45 days after the yellow fever booster vaccination. This sequence was found in a man aged 30 to 45 who received the YFV17D yellow fever vaccine. The CDR3: CASSTIQGTLSMETQYF. The CDR3 DNA follows: TGTGCCAGCAGCACCATACAGGGGACGCTTAGCATGGAGACCCAGTACTTC.